Following are 23 T cell receptor beta chains from one sample sequenced in a study of control samples from healthy donors and cancer patients. Sequencing was performed with immunoSEQ multiplex PCR; in TCRdb, only in-frame clones are kept and a portion is missing. The table has fewer than 90,000 clones, roughly 90% seen once; the top ten hold 1.9%. The sample was PBMCs. The origin of the receptors is a woman aged 55-69 years with head and neck cancer.

CDR3 bases: TGTGCCAGCAGCCTCGACACGAGACAGCAGTACTTC. It codes for CASSLDTRQQYF. The chain employs TRBV3-1 (or the pseudogene TRBV3-2) and TRBJ2-7; no firm D call. CDR3 size: 12 residues. V was clipped by 4 bases and J by 8 bases, with 12 bases between them. From germline, CDR1 is LGHDT and CDR2 YNNKEL (reference sequence).

The rearrangement links TRBV18 to TRBJ2-7, with D perhaps matching TRBD1 or TRBD2 (5 bases each). The CDR3 spans 19 residues. Trimming left V 5 bases short and J 2 bases short, with 28 bases between. CDR1 and CDR2 (germline): KGHSH, LQKENI. This CDR3 is CASSFRDPRSRLAAYEQYF. The CDR3 DNA sequence: TGTGCCAGCTCATTCCGGGACCCAAGGTCAAGGTTGGCGGCCTACGAGCAGTACTTC.

The V call is TRBV24-1, the J call TRBJ1-1; D uncertain. V was cut by 2 bases and J by 7 bases, with 7 bases left in between. CDR1 is KGHDR, CDR2 SFDVKD, per germline. The CDR3 extends over 12 amino acids. CDR3 nucleotide sequence: TGTGCCACCAGTGATTCGGAAGATGAAGCTTTCTTT. Translation: CATSDSEDEAFF.

V is TRBV7-2 and J is TRBJ2-2; D unresolved. CDR3 length equals 15 residues. The V gene's germline CDR1 is SGHTA and CDR2 FQGNSA. V was shortened by 8 bases and J by 6 bases, with 19 bases between the two germline ends. The CDR3 DNA follows: TGTGCCAGCCTCTCCGACTCCGCCGGGTCCGGGGAGCTGTTTTTT. This gives the protein CASLSDSAGSGELFF. Together with reference TRBV7-2 and TRBJ2-2, the CDR3 gives the full variable domain: GAGVSQSPSNKVTEKGKDVELRCDPISGHTALYWYRQSLGQGLEFLIYFQGNSAPDKSGLPSDRFSAERTGGSVSTLTIQRTQQEDSAVYLCASLSDSAGSGELFFGEGSRLTVL.

This sequence joins TRBV5-4 and TRBJ2-5; no firm D call. This CDR3 contains 13 residues. The germline V gene encodes CDR1 SGHNT and CDR2 YYREEE (reference sequence). V was trimmed by 0 bases and J by 1 base, leaving 4 bases between them. The CDR3 nucleotides are TGTGCCAGCAGCTTGGCGAGCCAAGAGACCCAGTACTTC. Translating it yields CASSLASQETQYF.

This sequence joins TRBV6-5 and TRBJ1-3; 7 positions agree with TRBD1. J lost 4 bases, V lost 3 bases, and 6 bases had no gene match. There are 15 residues in the CDR3. Germline CDR1 and CDR2: MNHEY and SVGAGI. The CDR3 spells CASSYPDREGNTIYF. CDR3 bases: TGTGCCAGCAGTTATCCAGACAGGGAGGGAAACACCATATATTTT.

This chain joins TRBV19 and TRBJ1-2; D gene uncertain. The CDR3 is made up of 13 amino acids. The V end was cut by 6 bases, the J end by 0 bases, with 8 bases between. The germline CDR1 and CDR2 sequences are LNHDA and SQIVND (reference sequence). CDR3 DNA: TGTGCCAGTAGAGCAGGAGCTAACTATGGCTACACCTTC. This codes for CASRAGANYGYTF.

The rearrangement links TRBV11-2 to TRBJ2-2; D possibly corresponds to TRBD1 (5 bases). The V gene's germline CDR1 is SGHAT and CDR2 FQNNGV. The CDR3 contains 17 residues. Trimming cost V 5 bases and J 3 bases, with 19 bases left between them. The CDR3 DNA is TGTGCCAGCAGCCCAAGGGGTGATAAGTGGGACACCGGGGAGCTGTTTTTT. Translating gives CASSPRGDKWDTGELFF.

The J gene is TRBJ2-5, the V gene TRBV30; D is ambiguous. CDR3 length equals 15 residues. Germline CDR1 GTSNPN, CDR2 SVGIG (reference sequence). Deletions cut 0 bases from V and 1 base from J, with 12 bases between. The CDR3 coding sequence is TGTGCCTGGAGTGTACTCAGAGGTACCCAAGAGACCCAGTACTTC. Translated, it gives CAWSVLRGTQETQYF.

The rearrangement joins TRBV5-1 to TRBJ2-7; 14 nucleotides line up with TRBD2. Germline loops: CDR1 SGHRS, CDR2 YFSETQ. The CDR3 spans 17 residues. The ends lost 0 bases at V and 4 bases at J; junction bases unmatched: 6. The CDR3 region has the DNA TGCGCCAGCAGCTTGGAGGGGACTAGCGGGAGTGGTTACGAGCAGTACTTC. This sequence encodes CASSLEGTSGSGYEQYF.

V is TRBV3-1 (or the pseudogene TRBV3-2) and J is TRBJ2-5, with 8 bases lining up with TRBD2. Germline CDR1 and CDR2: LGHDT and YNNKEL (reference sequence). The trim removed 5 bases at V and 5 bases at J, leaving 7 bases unmatched. The CDR3 totals 14 residues. CDR3 coding DNA: TGTGCCAGCAGCACATGGACTAGCTGGGAGACCCAGTACTTC. Amino acid sequence: CASSTWTSWETQYF.

V is TRBV28 and J is TRBJ2-7, with D possibly TRBD2 on 7 matching bases. The germline gives CDR1 MDHEN, CDR2 SYDVKM. The CDR3 is 17 amino acids. Deletions cut 7 bases from V and 4 bases from J, with 26 bases between. The CDR3: CASTLNRDTGLEYEQYF. CDR3 DNA sequence: TGTGCCAGCACCCTAAACCGGGACACCGGACTAGAGTACGAGCAGTACTTC.

Here the CDR3 DNA reads TGTGCCTGGAGTGTTGGGACACATACCGGGGAGCTGTTTTTT. Translated, it gives CAWSVGTHTGELFF. This rearrangement joins TRBV30 to TRBJ2-2; perhaps TRBD1 as D (6 bases). The V gene's germline CDR1 is GTSNPN and CDR2 SVGIG (reference sequence). Trimming removed 0 bases at V and 5 bases at J, with 10 bases between. The CDR3 is made up of 14 amino acids.

This clone was seen a single time. This rearrangement joins TRBV25-1 to TRBJ2-5, with D uncertain. V was cut by 4 bases and J by 11 bases, with 14 bases left in between. Per the germline V gene, CDR1 is MGHDK and CDR2 is SYGVNS. The CDR3 consists of 12 residues. This CDR3 reads CASSGSGQTQYF. Here the CDR3 DNA reads TGTGCCAGCAGTGGTTCCGGTCAAACTCAGTACTTC.

The J gene is TRBJ2-5, the V gene TRBV18, with 7 nucleotides matching TRBD1. CDR1 and CDR2 from the germline V gene are KGHSH and LQKENI. CDR3 length: 13 residues. V lost 4 bases to trimming and J lost 1 base; unmatched junction nucleotides: 0. The CDR3 is CASSQGAQETQYF. The CDR3 DNA follows: TGTGCCAGCTCACAGGGGGCCCAAGAGACCCAGTACTTC.

The CDR3 loop reads CSALLDEQFF. The DNA of the CDR3 is TGCAGTGCCCTCCTGGATGAGCAGTTCTTC. The chain recombines TRBV20-1 with TRBJ2-1; D gene ambiguous. From germline, CDR1 is DFQATT and CDR2 SNEGSKA (reference sequence). CDR3 length: 10 amino acids. The germline V and J ends were trimmed by 6 bases and 8 bases, with 8 bases remaining between them.

The rearrangement links TRBV28 to TRBJ1-4; 8 bases match TRBD1. The length of the CDR3 is 17 residues. From germline, CDR1 is MDHEN and CDR2 SYDVKM. Germline trimming cut 6 bases from V and 4 bases from J; bases unmatched to any gene: 13. The CDR3 loop is CASSSQGVLQYNEKLFF. The CDR3, as DNA: TGTGCCAGCAGCTCACAGGGGGTCCTGCAGTATAATGAAAAACTGTTTTTT.

The chain couples TRBV5-6 to TRBJ2-5; TRBD2 is a possible D gene (6 bases). Per the germline V gene, CDR1 is SGHDT and CDR2 is YYEEEE. The CDR3 runs to 14 residues. V was pared by 0 bases and J by 5 bases, with 11 bases between. The CDR3: CASSLERVHETQYF. CDR3 coding DNA: TGTGCCAGCAGCTTGGAGCGGGTTCACGAGACCCAGTACTTC.

The rearrangement joins TRBV30 to TRBJ1-2; D unresolved. CDR1 GTSNPN and CDR2 SVGIG come from the germline V gene (reference sequence). Trimming removed 2 bases from V and 8 bases from J, with 12 bases in between. This CDR3 is 12 amino acids long. As DNA, the CDR3 is TGTGCCTGGAGTAACGCCGGTGGCGGCTACACCTTC. It codes for CAWSNAGGGYTF.

V usage is TRBV30 and J usage is TRBJ1-1; D is unclear. The V gene lost 0 bases and the J gene lost 4 bases, with 9 bases spanning the gap. The CDR3 has 13 residues. CDR1 GTSNPN and CDR2 SVGIG come from the germline V gene (reference sequence). Here the CDR3 reads CAWSVSRGTEAFF. The CDR3 DNA reads as TGTGCCTGGAGTGTATCCCGGGGCACTGAAGCTTTCTTT. Looking up the rest from reference TRBV30 and TRBJ1-1 gives the full variable domain: SQTIHQWPATLVQPVGSPLSLECTVEGTSNPNLYWYRQAAGRGLQLLFYSVGIGQISSEVPQNLSASRPQDRQFILSSKKLLLSDSGFYLCAWSVSRGTEAFFGQGTRLTVV.

The gene calls are TRBV29-1 and TRBJ1-2; maybe TRBD1 (5 bases). CDR3 size: 13 residues. CDR1 is SQVTM, CDR2 ANQGSEA, per germline. The V gene lost 3 bases and the J gene lost 4 bases, with 12 bases spanning the gap. DNA for the CDR3: TGCAGCGTTGACGTTGGGCAGGGCTATGGCTACACCTTC. Its translation: CSVDVGQGYGYTF.

The chain has TRBV27 and TRBJ1-5; no clear D gene. Germline V lookup: CDR1 MNHEY, CDR2 SMNVEV (reference sequence). The CDR3 runs 16 residues. V lost 0 bases, J lost 0 bases, and 9 bases lay in between. The CDR3 region has the DNA TGTGCCAGCAGTTTATCAGGCAGATATAGCAATCAGCCCCAGCATTTT. This gives the protein CASSLSGRYSNQPQHF.

The rearrangement uses TRBV5-5 and TRBJ1-4; the D is unclear. This CDR3 has 14 amino acids. V shed 6 bases and J shed 6 bases, with 15 bases lying between them. Germline lookup yields CDR1 SGHKS and CDR2 YYEKEE (reference sequence). DNA for the CDR3: TGTGCCAGCACCATGGACGTCGCGGATGAAAAACTGTTTTTT. Its translation: CASTMDVADEKLFF.